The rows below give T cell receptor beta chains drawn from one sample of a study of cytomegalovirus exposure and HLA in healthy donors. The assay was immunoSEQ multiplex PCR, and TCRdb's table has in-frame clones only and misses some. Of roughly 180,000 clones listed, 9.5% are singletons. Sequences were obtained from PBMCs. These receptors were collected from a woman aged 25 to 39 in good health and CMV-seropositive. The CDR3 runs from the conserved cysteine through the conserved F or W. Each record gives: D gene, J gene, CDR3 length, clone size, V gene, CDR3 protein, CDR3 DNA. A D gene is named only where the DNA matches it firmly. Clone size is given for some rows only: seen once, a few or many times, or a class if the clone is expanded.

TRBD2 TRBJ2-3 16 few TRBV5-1 CASSLPLAQSTDTQYF TGCGCCAGCAGCCTGCCACTAGCGCAAAGCACAGATACGCAGTATTTT
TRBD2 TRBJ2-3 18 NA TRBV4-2 CASSGRPPARLATDTQYF TGTGCCAGCAGCGGACGGCCACCCGCTAGACTAGCGACAGATACGCAGTATTTT
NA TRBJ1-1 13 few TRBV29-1 CSVDSRVNTEAFF TGCAGCGTTGATTCCAGGGTAAATACTGAAGCTTTCTTT
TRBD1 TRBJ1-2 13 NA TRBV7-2 CASVPTGGYGYTF TGTGCCAGCGTGCCGACAGGGGGCTATGGCTACACCTTC
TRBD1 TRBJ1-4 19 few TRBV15 CATSRERPGQSATNEKLFF TGTGCCACCAGCAGAGAAAGACCGGGACAGAGCGCAACTAATGAAAAACTGTTTTTT
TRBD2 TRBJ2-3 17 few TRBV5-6 CASSLPGTSGSTDTQYF TGTGCCAGCAGCTTGCCCGGGACTAGCGGTAGCACAGATACGCAGTATTTT
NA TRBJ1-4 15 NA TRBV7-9 CASSTSGVLGEKLFF TGTGCCAGCAGCACGTCAGGGGTCTTAGGCGAAAAACTGTTTTTT
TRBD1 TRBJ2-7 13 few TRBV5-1 CASQGQGANEQYF TGCGCCAGCCAGGGACAGGGGGCCAACGAGCAGTACTTC
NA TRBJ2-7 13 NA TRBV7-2 CASSLSQAYEQYF TGTGCCAGCAGCTTATCGCAGGCCTACGAGCAGTACTTC
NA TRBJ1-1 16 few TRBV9 CASSPLYRERNTEAFF TGTGCCAGCAGCCCTCTCTACAGGGAACGGAACACTGAAGCTTTCTTT
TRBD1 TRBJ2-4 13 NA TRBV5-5 CASSGQGKNIQYF TGTGCCAGCAGTGGACAGGGCAAAAACATTCAGTACTTC
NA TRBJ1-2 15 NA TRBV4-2 CASSQAAGLDYGYTF TGTGCCAGCAGCCAAGCCGCAGGTTTGGACTATGGCTACACCTTC
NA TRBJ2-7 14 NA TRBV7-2 CASSFDGGEVPGYF TGTGCCAGCAGCTTCGACGGGGGTGAAGTCCCCGGGTACTTC
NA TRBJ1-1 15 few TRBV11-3 CASSPGGGMNTEAFF TGTGCCAGCTCCCCGGGTGGGGGCATGAACACTGAAGCTTTCTTT
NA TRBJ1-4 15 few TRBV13 CASSPRRGIGEKLFF TGTGCCAGCAGCCCTCGTCGGGGTATAGGTGAAAAACTGTTTTTT
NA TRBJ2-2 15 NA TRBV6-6 CASSYQAKPTGELFF TGTGCCAGCAGTTACCAAGCGAAACCCACCGGGGAGCTGTTTTTT
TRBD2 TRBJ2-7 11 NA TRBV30 CAWNSGSEQYF TGTGCCTGGAATAGCGGGAGCGAGCAGTACTTC
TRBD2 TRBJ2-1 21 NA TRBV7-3 CASSLTSTPSGRARGYNEQFF TGTGCCAGCAGCTTAACGAGTACGCCTAGCGGGAGGGCCAGGGGTTACAATGAGCAGTTCTTC
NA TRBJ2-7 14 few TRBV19 CASSILGRTYEQYF TGTGCCAGTAGTATATTGGGCCGGACCTACGAGCAGTACTTC
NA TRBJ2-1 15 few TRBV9 CASSAPLVGYNEQFF TGTGCCAGCAGCGCGCCTTTGGTCGGGTACAATGAGCAGTTCTTC
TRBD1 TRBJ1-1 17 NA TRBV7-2 CASSFRYRGQRNTEAFF TGTGCCAGCAGCTTTAGGTACAGGGGGCAGAGAAACACTGAAGCTTTCTTT
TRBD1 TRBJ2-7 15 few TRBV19 CASSIQDRESYEQYF TGTGCCAGTAGTATACAGGACAGGGAGTCCTACGAGCAGTACTTC
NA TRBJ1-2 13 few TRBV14 CASSISHTYGYTF TGTGCCAGCAGCATATCCCATACTTATGGCTACACCTTC
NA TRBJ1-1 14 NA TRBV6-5 CATCMGGSRTEAFF TGTGCCACGTGTATGGGGGGGAGTCGCACTGAAGCTTTCTTT
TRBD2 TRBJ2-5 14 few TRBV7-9 CASSPGTSIGTQYF TGTGCCAGCAGCCCCGGGACTAGCATAGGGACCCAGTACTTC
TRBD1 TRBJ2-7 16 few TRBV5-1 CASSLAARDRDHEQYF TGCGCCAGCAGCTTGGCGGCCCGGGACAGGGACCACGAGCAGTACTTC
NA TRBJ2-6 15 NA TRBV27 CASTSDSSGANVLTF TGTGCCAGCACGAGCGATAGCTCTGGGGCCAACGTCCTGACTTTC
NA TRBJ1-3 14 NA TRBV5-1 CASSLGRHGNTIYF TGCGCCAGCAGCTTGGGCAGACATGGAAACACCATATATTTT
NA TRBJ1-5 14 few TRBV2 CASKLGQTNQPQHF TGTGCCAGCAAATTAGGACAAACTAATCAGCCCCAGCATTTT
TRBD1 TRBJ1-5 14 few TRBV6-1 CASLPQGRYQPQHF TGTGCCAGCTTACCACAGGGGCGGTACCAGCCCCAGCATTTT
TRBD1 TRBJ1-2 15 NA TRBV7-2 CASSLERTGVYGYTF TGTGCCAGCAGCTTAGAGAGGACAGGGGTTTATGGCTACACCTTC
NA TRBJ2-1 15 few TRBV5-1 CASSLGTASYNEQFF TGCGCCAGCAGCTTGGGGACTGCCTCCTACAATGAGCAGTTCTTC
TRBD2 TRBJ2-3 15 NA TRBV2 CASILGAGGTDTQYF TGTGCCAGCATCCTCGGGGCGGGGGGGACAGATACGCAGTATTTT
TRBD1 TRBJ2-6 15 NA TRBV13 CASSLTGAGANVLTF TGTGCCAGCAGCCTCACAGGGGCTGGGGCCAACGTCCTGACTTTC
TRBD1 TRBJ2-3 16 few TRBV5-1 CASSLKQGQTRDTQYF TGCGCCAGCAGCTTGAAACAGGGACAGACCCGAGATACGCAGTATTTT
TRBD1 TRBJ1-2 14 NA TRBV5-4 CASSLGTGGLGYTF TGTGCCAGCAGCTTGGGGACAGGAGGTCTTGGCTACACCTTC
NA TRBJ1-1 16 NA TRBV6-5 CASSYRGKRMNTEAFF TGTGCCAGCAGTTACAGGGGGAAAAGAATGAACACTGAAGCTTTCTTT
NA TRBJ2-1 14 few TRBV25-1 CASSDAGNYNEQFF TGTGCCAGCAGTGATGCGGGCAACTACAATGAGCAGTTCTTC